These T cell receptor beta chains were read from a single sample in a study of cytomegalovirus exposure and HLA in healthy donors. The data were produced by immunoSEQ multiplex PCR, yet TCRdb's version contains in-frame clones alone and is incomplete. Counted here are 170,000 or so clones, around 78% occurring once; the ten biggest clones make up over 10%. The sequenced sample consisted of PBMCs. The source is a woman aged 45 to 65 in good health and CMV-seropositive. Each CDR3 is given with its conserved first and last residue. D genes are given only for firm matches. Some rows have no size entry. The others give once, few or many, or a class for an expanded clone.

j_call	clone_size	d_call	v_call	cdr3_aa	cdr3_nt
TRBJ2-1	.	TRBD2	TRBV11-1	CASSLGGRGRGVRYNEQFF	TGTGCCAGCAGCTTAGGGGGCCGAGGGCGGGGGGTCCGATACAATGAGCAGTTCTTC
TRBJ1-1	few	.	TRBV7-8	CASSSGSGTEAFF	TGTGCCAGCAGCTCCGGGTCGGGAACTGAAGCTTTCTTT
TRBJ2-2	few	.	TRBV9	CASSVGADPGELFF	TGTGCCAGCAGCGTAGGAGCGGATCCCGGGGAGCTGTTTTTT
TRBJ1-4	few	TRBD1	TRBV30	CAWNRQGSEKLFF	TGTGCCTGGAACAGACAGGGCTCCGAAAAACTGTTTTTT
TRBJ1-2	.	.	TRBV18	CASSLRGGYGYTF	TGTGCCAGCTCACTACGGGGAGGGTATGGCTACACCTTC
TRBJ2-1	few	TRBD2	TRBV5-4	CASSQGGGGGASYNEQFF	TGTGCCAGCAGCCAAGGCGGGGGCGGGGGGGCCTCCTACAATGAGCAGTTCTTC
TRBJ2-7	once	TRBD2	TRBV9	CASSRTSGTSYEQYF	TGTGCCAGCAGCCGTACTAGCGGGACCTCCTACGAGCAGTACTTC
TRBJ1-2	.	.	TRBV19	CASSITGVNYGYTF	TGTGCCAGTAGTATTACAGGAGTTAACTATGGCTACACCTTC
TRBJ2-3	.	.	TRBV27	CASSLSGGVPTDTQYF	TGTGCCAGCAGTTTATCCGGCGGGGTCCCCACAGATACGCAGTATTTT
TRBJ1-2	.	TRBD1	TRBV5-5	CASSSGQGLAQGYTF	TGTGCCAGCAGCTCCGGACAGGGCTTGGCCCAGGGCTACACCTTC
TRBJ1-4	.	.	TRBV6-1	CATRTEYATNEKLFF	TGTGCCACCCGTACAGAGTATGCAACTAATGAAAAACTGTTTTTT
TRBJ2-4	.	TRBD2	TRBV7-2	CASSLQLAGSKNIQYF	TGTGCCAGCAGCTTACAACTAGCGGGGAGCAAAAACATTCAGTACTTC